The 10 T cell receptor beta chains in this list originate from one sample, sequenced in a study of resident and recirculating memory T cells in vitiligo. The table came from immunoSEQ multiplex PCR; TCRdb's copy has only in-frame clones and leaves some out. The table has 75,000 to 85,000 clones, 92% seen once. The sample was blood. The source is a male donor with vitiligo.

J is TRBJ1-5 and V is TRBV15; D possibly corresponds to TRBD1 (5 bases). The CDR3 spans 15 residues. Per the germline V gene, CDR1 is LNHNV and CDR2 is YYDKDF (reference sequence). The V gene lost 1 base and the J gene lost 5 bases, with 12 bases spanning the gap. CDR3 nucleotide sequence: TGTGCCACCAGCAGAGCCGGGACTCCCCATCAGCCCCAGCATTTT. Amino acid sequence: CATSRAGTPHQPQHF.

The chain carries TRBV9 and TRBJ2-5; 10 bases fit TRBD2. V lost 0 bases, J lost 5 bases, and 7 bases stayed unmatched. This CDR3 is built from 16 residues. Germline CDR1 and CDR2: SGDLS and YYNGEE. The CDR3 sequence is CASSVGASGSWETQYF. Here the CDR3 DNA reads TGTGCCAGCAGCGTAGGGGCTAGCGGGAGTTGGGAGACCCAGTACTTC. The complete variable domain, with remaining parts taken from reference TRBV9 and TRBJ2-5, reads DSGVTQTPKHLITATGQRVTLRCSPRSGDLSVYWYQQSLDQGLQFLIQYYNGEERAKGNILERFSAQQFPDLHSELNLSSLELGDSALYFCASSVGASGSWETQYFGPGTRLLVL.

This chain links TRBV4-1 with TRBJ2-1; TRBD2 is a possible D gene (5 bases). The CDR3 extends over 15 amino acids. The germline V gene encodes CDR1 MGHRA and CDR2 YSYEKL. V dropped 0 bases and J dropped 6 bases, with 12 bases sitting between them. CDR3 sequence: CASSQDRDPGNEQFF. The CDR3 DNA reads TGCGCCAGCAGCCAAGACCGGGATCCGGGCAATGAGCAGTTCTTC.

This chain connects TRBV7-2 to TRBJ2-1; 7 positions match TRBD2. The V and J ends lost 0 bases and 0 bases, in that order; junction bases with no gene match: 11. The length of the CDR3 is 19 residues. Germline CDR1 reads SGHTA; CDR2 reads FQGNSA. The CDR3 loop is CASSLALLWREISYNEQFF. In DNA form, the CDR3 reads TGTGCCAGCAGCTTAGCTCTTCTTTGGCGGGAGATCTCCTACAATGAGCAGTTCTTC.

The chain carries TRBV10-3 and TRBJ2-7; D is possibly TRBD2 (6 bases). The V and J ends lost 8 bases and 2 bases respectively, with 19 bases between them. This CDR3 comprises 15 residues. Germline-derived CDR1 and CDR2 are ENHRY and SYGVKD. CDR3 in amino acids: CAISPGTSFTYEQYF. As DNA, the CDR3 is TGTGCCATCTCTCCCGGGACTTCCTTCACCTACGAGCAGTACTTC.

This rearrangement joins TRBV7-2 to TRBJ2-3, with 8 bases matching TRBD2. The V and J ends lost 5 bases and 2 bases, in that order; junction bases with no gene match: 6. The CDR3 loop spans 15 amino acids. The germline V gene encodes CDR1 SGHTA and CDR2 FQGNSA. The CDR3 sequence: CASSHRTSPTDTQYF. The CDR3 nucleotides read TGTGCCAGCAGCCACAGGACTAGCCCCACAGATACGCAGTATTTT.

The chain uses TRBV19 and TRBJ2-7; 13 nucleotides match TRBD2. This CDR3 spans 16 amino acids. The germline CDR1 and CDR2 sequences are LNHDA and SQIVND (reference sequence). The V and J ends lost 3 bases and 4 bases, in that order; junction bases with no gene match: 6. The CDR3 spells CASSMRPTSGRYEQYF. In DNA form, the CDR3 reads TGTGCCAGTAGTATGAGGCCGACTAGCGGGAGGTACGAGCAGTACTTC.

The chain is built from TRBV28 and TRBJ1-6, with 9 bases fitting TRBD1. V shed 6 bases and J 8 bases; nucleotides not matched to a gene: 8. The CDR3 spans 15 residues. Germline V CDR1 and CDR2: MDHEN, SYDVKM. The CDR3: CASSPSRDRDSPLHF. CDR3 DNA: TGTGCCAGCAGCCCTAGTCGGGACAGGGATTCACCCCTCCACTTT.

The CDR3 here is CASSLGLAGGSVYEQYF. CDR3 nucleotides: TGTGCCAGCAGCTTAGGACTAGCGGGAGGAAGCGTCTACGAGCAGTACTTC. The V gene is TRBV7-8, the J gene TRBJ2-7; 13 nucleotides align to TRBD2. The CDR3 extends over 17 amino acids. Germline CDR1 is SGHVS and CDR2 is FQNEAQ. V lost 1 base to trimming and J lost 3 bases; unmatched junction nucleotides: 6.

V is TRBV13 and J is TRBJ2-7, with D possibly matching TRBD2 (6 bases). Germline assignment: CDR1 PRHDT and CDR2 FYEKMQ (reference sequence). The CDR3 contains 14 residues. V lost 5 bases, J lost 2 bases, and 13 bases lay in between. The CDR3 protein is CASSAGTETYEQYF. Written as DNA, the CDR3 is TGTGCCAGCAGCGCCGGGACTGAGACCTACGAGCAGTACTTC. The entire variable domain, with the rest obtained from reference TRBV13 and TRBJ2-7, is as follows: AAGVIQSPRHLIKEKRETATLKCYPIPRHDTVYWYQQGPGQDPQFLISFYEKMQSDKGSIPDRFSAQQFSDYHSELNMSSLELGDSALYFCASSAGTETYEQYFGPGTRLTVT.